This T cell receptor beta chain came from a study of control samples from healthy donors and cancer patients. The repertoire was sequenced with immunoSEQ multiplex PCR; TCRdb's copy has only in-frame clones and lacks some. In the table there are 64,000 or so clones, around 90% of which are singletons. The CDR3 runs to 12 residues. Trimming pared 1 base from V and 6 bases from J, leaving 6 bases between. The sequenced material came from PBMCs. The sequence came from a man aged 35-49 years with colorectal cancer. This chain joins TRBV12-3 or TRBV12-4 and TRBJ2-5; no reliable D call. The CDR3 DNA reads as TGTGCCAGCAGTTTAGAAGGACAGACCCAGTACTTC. As protein: CASSLEGQTQYF.